Listed below are T cell receptor beta chains from one sample, sequenced in a study of blood T cell repertoires in COVID-19. Measured with immunoSEQ multiplex PCR; TCRdb has only the in-frame clones, and not every one. This sample carries 180,000 or so clones, roughly 82% of them seen once, and the ten largest clones take around 15%. Sequencing was carried out using PBMCs or T cells enriched from blood (not recorded which). These receptors originate from a man aged 45 to 65 who had recovered from COVID-19. Both conserved end residues are part of each CDR3. Fields, in order: clone size, CDR3 length, J gene, D gene, V gene, CDR3 protein, CDR3 DNA. A D gene is named only where the DNA matches it firmly. A row's size may be missing; if present it is once, few, many or a size class.

clone size: .; CDR3 length: 15; J gene: TRBJ2-7; D gene: .; V gene: TRBV30; CDR3 protein: CAWKGDPGSVYEQYF; CDR3 DNA: TGTGCCTGGAAGGGGGACCCCGGAAGCGTATACGAGCAGTACTTC
clone size: .; CDR3 length: 14; J gene: TRBJ2-3; D gene: .; V gene: TRBV2; CDR3 protein: CATGETTHTDTQYF; CDR3 DNA: TGTGCCACCGGTGAGACTACTCACACAGATACGCAGTATTTT
clone size: .; CDR3 length: 14; J gene: TRBJ2-5; D gene: TRBD2; V gene: TRBV14; CDR3 protein: CASSQDGGVETQYF; CDR3 DNA: TGTGCCAGCAGCCAAGACGGGGGGGTGGAGACCCAGTACTTC
clone size: .; CDR3 length: 15; J gene: TRBJ1-2; D gene: .; V gene: TRBV18; CDR3 protein: CASSPSAGRGFGYTF; CDR3 DNA: TGTGCCAGCTCACCATCAGCGGGCCGGGGCTTTGGCTACACCTTC
clone size: .; CDR3 length: 15; J gene: TRBJ2-7; D gene: TRBD1; V gene: TRBV5-1; CDR3 protein: CASSLGPDREYEQYF; CDR3 DNA: TGCGCCAGCAGCTTGGGGCCGGACAGGGAATACGAGCAGTACTTC
clone size: .; CDR3 length: 14; J gene: TRBJ2-7; D gene: TRBD1; V gene: TRBV2; CDR3 protein: CASSLGTVNYEQYF; CDR3 DNA: TGTGCCAGCAGTCTCGGGACAGTAAACTACGAGCAGTACTTC
clone size: .; CDR3 length: 15; J gene: TRBJ1-6; D gene: .; V gene: TRBV6-5; CDR3 protein: CASSYSAGWGSPLHF; CDR3 DNA: TGTGCCAGCAGTTACTCGGCAGGGTGGGGTTCACCCCTCCACTTT
clone size: .; CDR3 length: 17; J gene: TRBJ2-1; D gene: TRBD2; V gene: TRBV19; CDR3 protein: CASSPIAGGPGLNEQFF; CDR3 DNA: TGTGCCAGTAGTCCCATAGCGGGGGGCCCGGGACTCAATGAGCAGTTCTTC
clone size: .; CDR3 length: 14; J gene: TRBJ1-1; D gene: TRBD1; V gene: TRBV14; CDR3 protein: CASSDSQGYTEAFF; CDR3 DNA: TGTGCCAGCAGCGATTCACAGGGGTACACTGAAGCTTTCTTT
clone size: .; CDR3 length: 15; J gene: TRBJ1-4; D gene: TRBD1; V gene: TRBV5-6; CDR3 protein: CASSLRTGGNEKLFF; CDR3 DNA: TGTGCCAGCAGCCTGAGGACAGGGGGCAATGAAAAACTGTTTTTT
clone size: .; CDR3 length: 12; J gene: TRBJ1-2; D gene: .; V gene: TRBV18; CDR3 protein: CASSAEGDGYTF; CDR3 DNA: TGTGCCAGCTCAGCGGAGGGCGATGGCTACACCTTC
clone size: .; CDR3 length: 14; J gene: TRBJ1-2; D gene: .; V gene: TRBV19; CDR3 protein: CASSFLQTNYGYTF; CDR3 DNA: TGTGCCAGTAGTTTTTTGCAGACTAACTATGGCTACACCTTC
clone size: .; CDR3 length: 18; J gene: TRBJ2-2; D gene: TRBD1; V gene: TRBV6-6; CDR3 protein: CASSLGDRTLIGTGELFF; CDR3 DNA: TGTGCCAGCAGTCTGGGGGACAGAACCCTAATAGGGACCGGGGAGCTGTTTTTT
clone size: .; CDR3 length: 16; J gene: TRBJ1-2; D gene: .; V gene: TRBV6-2/TRBV6-3; CDR3 protein: CASSPLTDREDYGYTF; CDR3 DNA: TGTGCCAGCAGCCCCTTGACCGACAGAGAGGACTATGGCTACACCTTC
clone size: .; CDR3 length: 16; J gene: TRBJ1-6; D gene: .; V gene: TRBV6-5; CDR3 protein: CASSYSISAGNSPLHF; CDR3 DNA: TGTGCCAGCAGTTACTCGATAAGCGCTGGGAATTCACCCCTCCACTTT
clone size: once; CDR3 length: 13; J gene: TRBJ1-1; D gene: .; V gene: TRBV24-1; CDR3 protein: CATSDRGSTEAFF; CDR3 DNA: TGTGCCACCAGTGACAGGGGTAGCACTGAAGCTTTCTTT
clone size: .; CDR3 length: 14; J gene: TRBJ2-1; D gene: TRBD1; V gene: TRBV30; CDR3 protein: CAWRAGGPYNEQFF; CDR3 DNA: TGTGCCTGGAGGGCAGGGGGCCCTTACAATGAGCAGTTCTTC
clone size: .; CDR3 length: 13; J gene: TRBJ1-1; D gene: .; V gene: TRBV7-3; CDR3 protein: CASSLGGRAEAFF; CDR3 DNA: TGTGCCAGCAGCTTAGGCGGCAGGGCTGAAGCTTTCTTT
clone size: .; CDR3 length: 13; J gene: TRBJ1-1; D gene: .; V gene: TRBV18; CDR3 protein: CASSPGGTPEAFF; CDR3 DNA: TGTGCCAGCTCACCGGGGGGAACCCCTGAAGCTTTCTTT
clone size: .; CDR3 length: 15; J gene: TRBJ1-5; D gene: TRBD1; V gene: TRBV5-1; CDR3 protein: CASSLLPGGDQPQHF; CDR3 DNA: TGCGCCAGCAGCTTACTTCCAGGGGGCGATCAGCCCCAGCATTTT
clone size: .; CDR3 length: 13; J gene: TRBJ2-2; D gene: .; V gene: TRBV6-4; CDR3 protein: CASSGTNTGELFF; CDR3 DNA: TGTGCCAGCAGTGGGACTAACACCGGGGAGCTGTTTTTT
clone size: once; CDR3 length: 12; J gene: TRBJ1-2; D gene: .; V gene: TRBV28; CDR3 protein: CASSLVAYGYTF; CDR3 DNA: TGTGCCAGCAGTTTAGTGGCCTATGGCTACACCTTC
clone size: once; CDR3 length: 16; J gene: TRBJ1-2; D gene: TRBD1; V gene: TRBV6-1; CDR3 protein: CASSEGWGRGDYGYTF; CDR3 DNA: TGTGCCAGCAGTGAAGGTTGGGGCAGGGGGGACTATGGCTACACCTTC
clone size: .; CDR3 length: 13; J gene: TRBJ1-2; D gene: .; V gene: TRBV30; CDR3 protein: CAWTRLTGYGYTF; CDR3 DNA: TGTGCCTGGACCCGGCTGACTGGCTATGGCTACACCTTC
clone size: .; CDR3 length: 13; J gene: TRBJ1-1; D gene: .; V gene: TRBV11-1; CDR3 protein: CASSPYRETEAFF; CDR3 DNA: TGTGCCAGCAGCCCATACAGGGAAACTGAAGCTTTCTTT
clone size: .; CDR3 length: 15; J gene: TRBJ2-5; D gene: TRBD2; V gene: TRBV5-1; CDR3 protein: CASSLGTSPGETQYF; CDR3 DNA: TGCGCCAGCAGCTTGGGGACTAGCCCCGGGGAGACCCAGTACTTC
clone size: .; CDR3 length: 16; J gene: TRBJ1-1; D gene: TRBD1; V gene: TRBV6-5; CDR3 protein: CASSYSRTGANTEAFF; CDR3 DNA: TGTGCCAGCAGTTACAGTCGGACAGGGGCGAACACTGAAGCTTTCTTT
clone size: .; CDR3 length: 13; J gene: TRBJ1-4; D gene: TRBD1; V gene: TRBV10-3; CDR3 protein: CAISEAGGQKLFF; CDR3 DNA: TGTGCCATCAGTGAGGCAGGGGGCCAAAAACTGTTTTTT
clone size: .; CDR3 length: 14; J gene: TRBJ1-2; D gene: .; V gene: TRBV2; CDR3 protein: CASRSAGESYGYTF; CDR3 DNA: TGTGCCAGCAGGTCCGCGGGGGAATCCTATGGCTACACCTTC
clone size: .; CDR3 length: 15; J gene: TRBJ1-5; D gene: .; V gene: TRBV7-8; CDR3 protein: CASSFQANSNQPQHF; CDR3 DNA: TGTGCCAGCAGCTTTCAGGCAAATAGCAATCAGCCCCAGCATTTT
clone size: few; CDR3 length: 13; J gene: TRBJ1-1; D gene: .; V gene: TRBV25-1; CDR3 protein: CASSRGGNTEAFF; CDR3 DNA: TGTGCCAGCAGTAGGGGGGGAAACACTGAAGCTTTCTTT
clone size: .; CDR3 length: 12; J gene: TRBJ1-2; D gene: .; V gene: TRBV7-9; CDR3 protein: CASSLDSYGYTF; CDR3 DNA: TGTGCCAGCAGCTTAGACTCATATGGCTACACCTTC
clone size: few; CDR3 length: 15; J gene: TRBJ2-5; D gene: .; V gene: TRBV5-1; CDR3 protein: CASSLVTSIQETQYF; CDR3 DNA: TGCGCCAGCAGCTTGGTGACTAGTATCCAAGAGACCCAGTACTTC
clone size: .; CDR3 length: 16; J gene: TRBJ1-1; D gene: .; V gene: TRBV25-1; CDR3 protein: CASSARRFGPNTEAFF; CDR3 DNA: TGTGCCAGCAGTGCCCGCCGATTTGGGCCCAACACTGAAGCTTTCTTT
clone size: .; CDR3 length: 16; J gene: TRBJ2-1; D gene: TRBD2; V gene: TRBV4-1; CDR3 protein: CASSQDTSGGAGEQFF; CDR3 DNA: TGCGCCAGCAGCCAAGATACTAGCGGGGGGGCTGGTGAGCAGTTCTTC
clone size: .; CDR3 length: 15; J gene: TRBJ1-4; D gene: .; V gene: TRBV15; CDR3 protein: CATSRDPGSGEKLFF; CDR3 DNA: TGTGCCACCAGCAGAGATCCCGGGTCGGGTGAAAAACTGTTTTTT
clone size: .; CDR3 length: 15; J gene: TRBJ1-2; D gene: .; V gene: TRBV3-1/TRBV3-2; CDR3 protein: CASSQDLGRRDGYTF; CDR3 DNA: TGTGCCAGCAGCCAAGATCTTGGCAGGAGGGACGGCTACACCTTC
clone size: .; CDR3 length: 13; J gene: TRBJ2-7; D gene: TRBD1; V gene: TRBV2; CDR3 protein: CASTGTGAFEQYF; CDR3 DNA: TGTGCCAGCACCGGGACAGGTGCCTTCGAGCAGTACTTC
clone size: .; CDR3 length: 14; J gene: TRBJ2-1; D gene: TRBD2; V gene: TRBV30; CDR3 protein: CACPRGASYNEQFF; CDR3 DNA: TGTGCCTGCCCGCGGGGGGCTTCCTACAATGAGCAGTTCTTC
clone size: .; CDR3 length: 12; J gene: TRBJ1-6; D gene: .; V gene: TRBV6-5; CDR3 protein: CASSLGQFPLHF; CDR3 DNA: TGTGCCAGCAGCCTCGGACAGTTCCCCCTCCACTTT
clone size: .; CDR3 length: 15; J gene: TRBJ2-5; D gene: TRBD1; V gene: TRBV29-1; CDR3 protein: CSANTATGFSETQYF; CDR3 DNA: TGCAGCGCCAACACCGCGACAGGGTTTTCAGAGACCCAGTACTTC
clone size: .; CDR3 length: 16; J gene: TRBJ2-1; D gene: TRBD2; V gene: TRBV13; CDR3 protein: CASSHRDGGIYNEQFF; CDR3 DNA: TGTGCCAGCAGCCACCGGGACGGGGGGATTTACAATGAGCAGTTCTTC